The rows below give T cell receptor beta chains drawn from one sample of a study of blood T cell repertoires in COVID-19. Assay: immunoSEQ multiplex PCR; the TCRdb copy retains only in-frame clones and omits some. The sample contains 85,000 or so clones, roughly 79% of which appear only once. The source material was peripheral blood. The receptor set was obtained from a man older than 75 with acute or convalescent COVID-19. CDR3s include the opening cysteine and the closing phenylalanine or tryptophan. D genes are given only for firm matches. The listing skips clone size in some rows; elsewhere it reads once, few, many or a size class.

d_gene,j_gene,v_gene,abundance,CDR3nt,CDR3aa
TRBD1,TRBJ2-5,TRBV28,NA,TGTGCCAGCGGGCCGACAGGGGTTTCAAAGACCCAGTACTTC,CASGPTGVSKTQYF
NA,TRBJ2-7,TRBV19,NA,TGTGCCAGTAGTAGGGGAGTAAACTCCTACGAGCAGTACTTC,CASSRGVNSYEQYF
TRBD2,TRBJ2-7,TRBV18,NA,TGTGCCAGCTCACCACGGACTAGCGGGAGCGACGAGCAGTACTTC,CASSPRTSGSDEQYF
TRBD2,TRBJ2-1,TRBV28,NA,TGTGCCAGCAGTCGGACTAGCGGATACAATGAGCAGTTCTTC,CASSRTSGYNEQFF
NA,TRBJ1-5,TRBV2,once,TGTGCCAGCAGTGTTGGGCTTGAGAGCAATCAGCCCCAGCATTTT,CASSVGLESNQPQHF
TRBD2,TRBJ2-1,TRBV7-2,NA,TGTGCCAGCAGCTCATCGGGACTAGCGGGAGGGAGCTCCTACAATGAGCAGTTCTTC,CASSSSGLAGGSSYNEQFF
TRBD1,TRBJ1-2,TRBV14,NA,TGTGCCAGCAGCCGGGACAGGGCGTATGGCTACACCTTC,CASSRDRAYGYTF
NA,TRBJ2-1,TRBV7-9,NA,TGTGCCAGCAGCTCCGGGGGCGGGAGTGAGTTCTTC,CASSSGGGSEFF
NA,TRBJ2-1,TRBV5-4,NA,TGTGCCAGCAGCTTCAACAGGGATGGTGAGCAGTTCTTC,CASSFNRDGEQFF
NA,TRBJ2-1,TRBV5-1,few,TGCGCCAGCAGCGATGGACAGATGTACAATGAGCAGTTCTTC,CASSDGQMYNEQFF
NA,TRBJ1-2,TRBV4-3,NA,TGCGCCAGCAGCCAAGATTCATCAGGGGTGTATGGCTACACCTTC,CASSQDSSGVYGYTF
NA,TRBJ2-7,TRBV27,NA,TGTGCCAGCAGTTTAAAGAGGGAAGGCGAGCAGTACTTC,CASSLKREGEQYF
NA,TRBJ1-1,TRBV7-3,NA,TGTGCCAGCAGCTACAGGGAGAACACTGAAGCTTTCTTT,CASSYRENTEAFF
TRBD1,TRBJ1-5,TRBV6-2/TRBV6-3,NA,TGTGCCAGCAGTTCGACAGGGGGGGTTATTCAGCCCCAGCATTTT,CASSSTGGVIQPQHF
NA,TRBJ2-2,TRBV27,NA,TGTGCCAGCAGGACAGGCAGGTCGGGAACCGGGGAGCTGTTTTTT,CASRTGRSGTGELFF
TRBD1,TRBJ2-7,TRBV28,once,TGTGCCAGCAGAGGGGGCGCCTCCTACGAGCAGTACTTC,CASRGGASYEQYF
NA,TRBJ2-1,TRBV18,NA,TGTGCCAGCTCACCGACCACCCCAGGTGCCTCCTACAATGAGCAGTTCTTC,CASSPTTPGASYNEQFF
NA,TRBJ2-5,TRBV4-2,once,TGTGCCAGCAGCCAAGTTACGGGGGTTCAAGAGACCCAGTACTTC,CASSQVTGVQETQYF
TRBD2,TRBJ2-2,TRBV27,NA,TGTGCCAGCAGTTGGCTAGCGGGGGTGGTCGGGGAGCTGTTTTTT,CASSWLAGVVGELFF
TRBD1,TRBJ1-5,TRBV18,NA,TGTGCCAGCTCACCGACAGGGGCTAGCAATCAGCCCCAGCATTTT,CASSPTGASNQPQHF
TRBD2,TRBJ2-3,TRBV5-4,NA,TGTGCCAGCAGCTTAGCGGGAGCTGGCACAGATACGCAGTATTTT,CASSLAGAGTDTQYF
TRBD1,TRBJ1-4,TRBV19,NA,TGTGCCAGTAGTACCACAGGGGTCGGTGAAAAACTGTTTTTT,CASSTTGVGEKLFF
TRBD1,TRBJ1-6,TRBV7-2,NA,TGTGCCAGCAGCTTAGCAGGGGGCAATTCACCCCTCCACTTT,CASSLAGGNSPLHF
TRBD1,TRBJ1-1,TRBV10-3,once,TGTGCCATCAGTGCGGGACAGCGGAACACTGAAGCTTTCTTT,CAISAGQRNTEAFF